The 28 T cell receptor beta chains given below trace back to one sample, sequenced in a study of T cells in Graves' hyperthyroidism and ophthalmopathy. Amplification of TCR beta CDR3 regions was performed using RNA transcripts as template. Initially, a first-round RT-PCR of the TCR CDR3 employed the HTBI primer set. One entry per CDR3 protein results from TCRdb running MiXCR on the multiplex PCR reads. This sample has hundreds of thousands of distinct CDR3 sequences, with about 15% found just once. The source material was blood. The receptors here all came from a woman between 40 and 55 years old with Graves' ophthalmopathy.

At least ten counts were recorded for this clonotype. The chain combines TRBV7-8 with TRBJ1-1, with TRBD1 as a possible D gene (5 bases). V was shortened by 3 bases and J by 6 bases, with 14 bases between the two germline ends. The CDR3 is 14 amino acids. Germline loops: CDR1 SGHVS, CDR2 FQNEAQ. CDR3 region: CASSLSPGSPEAFF. CDR3 in DNA: TGTGCCAGCAGCTTGTCCCCAGGGTCCCCTGAAGCTTTCTTT.

This rearrangement joins TRBV28 to TRBJ2-7; D possibly corresponds to TRBD1 (6 bases). This CDR3 spans 14 amino acids. The germline V gene has CDR1 MDHEN and CDR2 SYDVKM. V gave up 8 bases and J gave up 2 bases, with 16 bases separating them. CDR3 DNA: TGTGCCAGCCAGGAGGCAGGGGCTACCTACGAGCAGTACTTC. Translating it yields CASQEAGATYEQYF.

This clonotype was detected ten times or more. The chain employs TRBV2 and TRBJ1-5; D call uncertain. Looked up from germline, CDR1 is SNHLY and CDR2 is FYNNEI. The CDR3 has 15 residues. V lost 5 bases to trimming and J lost 0 bases, with 11 bases between them. This CDR3 is CASSYEGNSNQPQHF. In DNA form, the CDR3 reads TGTGCCAGCAGTTATGAGGGAAATAGCAATCAGCCCCAGCATTTT.

This clonotype was observed many times. The chain couples TRBV5-1 to TRBJ1-2; D is unresolved. In germline, CDR1 is SGHRS, CDR2 YFSETQ. This CDR3 has 13 residues. Trimming left V 2 bases short and J 6 bases short, with 11 bases between. The CDR3 spells CASSLEGNHGYTF. The CDR3 DNA follows: TGCGCCAGCAGCTTAGAGGGCAACCATGGCTACACCTTC. Full variable domain (rest looked up from reference TRBV5-1 and TRBJ1-2): KAGVTQTPRYLIKTRGQQVTLSCSPISGHRSVSWYQQTPGQGLQFLFEYFSETQRNKGNFPGRFSGRQFSNSRSEMNVSTLELGDSALYLCASSLEGNHGYTFGSGTRLTVV.

The chain is built from TRBV6-1 and TRBJ1-6, with TRBD1 matching over 11 bases. CDR1 and CDR2 (germline): MNHNS, SASEGT. The CDR3 consists of 14 residues. Trimming cost V 6 bases and J 9 bases; bases outside gene matches: 4. CDR3 sequence reads: CASRSGTGGSPLHF. The CDR3 nucleotides are TGTGCCAGCAGATCCGGGACAGGGGGTTCACCCCTCCACTTT.

Turning to this clonotype: Compared with germline, one end of the junction differs, possibly owing to a read error. The chain couples TRBV12-3 or TRBV12-4 to TRBJ1-5; D call uncertain. The CDR3 is made up of 16 amino acids. The CDR3 nucleotides are TGCGCCAGCAGCCAAGATCCCGGCGCAAACTATCAGCCCCAGCATTTT. Translation gives CASSQDPGANYQPQHF.

The gene calls are TRBV7-3 and TRBJ2-2; D gene ambiguous. CDR1 is SGHTA, CDR2 FQGTGA, per germline. This CDR3 spans 14 amino acids. V was clipped by 4 bases and J by 5 bases, with 11 bases between them. The CDR3 DNA is TGTGCCAGCAGCTCCTCCGGGCCAACCGGGGAGCTGTTTTTT. Its translation: CASSSSGPTGELFF.

The J gene is TRBJ2-2, the V gene TRBV24-1, with 8 bases matching TRBD1. From germline, CDR1 is KGHDR and CDR2 SFDVKD. Trimming removed 12 bases from V and 2 bases from J; junction bases left unmatched: 4. The CDR3 contains 13 residues. The CDR3 is CASQGANTGELFF. The DNA of the CDR3 is TGTGCCTCGCAGGGGGCCAACACCGGGGAGCTGTTTTTT.

This clonotype was seen ten or more times. The rearrangement joins TRBV29-1 to TRBJ1-2, with 8 positions matching TRBD1. The CDR3 runs to 11 residues. J lost 6 bases, V lost 4 bases, and 1 base had no gene match. Germline values: CDR1 SQVTM, CDR2 ANQGSEA. The CDR3 DNA is TGCAGCGTTGCAGGGGGCAATGGCTACACCTTC. It is translated as CSVAGGNGYTF. The whole variable domain, filled in from reference TRBV29-1 and TRBJ1-2, reads SAVISQKPSRDICQRGTSLTIQCQVDSQVTMMFWYRQQPGQSLTLIATANQGSEATYESGFVIDKFPISRPNLTFSTLTVSNMSPEDSSIYLCSVAGGNGYTFGSGTRLTVV.

V is TRBV12-3 or TRBV12-4 and J is TRBJ2-2, with 10 bases matching TRBD2. This CDR3 region has 15 residues. Losses at the gene ends were 6 bases for V and 4 bases for J; bases not matched to a gene: 5. In DNA, the CDR3 is TGTGCCAGCAGGGTAGCGGGAGGATCCACCGGGGAGCTGTTTTTT. Its protein product is CASRVAGGSTGELFF.

This clonotype occurred many times. The J gene is TRBJ2-4, the V gene TRBV6-1; 7 bases line up with TRBD1. The CDR3 totals 15 residues. Germline V lookup: CDR1 MNHNS, CDR2 SASEGT. V shed 4 bases, J shed 5 bases, and the junction held 8 bases outside the gene matches. The DNA for the CDR3 is TGTGCCAGCAGTGCCTGGACAGGCCTTGAAAACATTCAGTACTTC. It yields the protein CASSAWTGLENIQYF.

In this sample, this clonotype turned up many times. The chain is built from TRBV20-1 and TRBJ2-5; no definite D call. CDR3 length: 12 residues. Looked up from germline, CDR1 is DFQATT and CDR2 is SNEGSKA (reference sequence). Trimming pared 3 bases from V and 0 bases from J, leaving 5 bases between. The CDR3 DNA follows: TGCAGTGCTAGTCCATACCAAGAGACCCAGTACTTC. Protein product: CSASPYQETQYF.

This clonotype was observed at least ten times. The J gene is TRBJ1-1, the V gene TRBV29-1; tentatively, D is TRBD1 (6 bases). The CDR3 loop spans 12 amino acids. CDR1 is SQVTM and CDR2 is ANQGSEA in the germline V gene. Between the trimmed V and J ends, which lost 6 bases and 7 bases, there was a span of 15 bases. CDR3 loop: CSVAGGFGEAFF. DNA of the CDR3: TGCAGCGTGGCGGGGGGCTTTGGTGAAGCTTTCTTT.

In this sample, this clonotype turned up a few times. This sequence joins TRBV6-2 or TRBV6-3 and TRBJ2-7, with D unresolved. The germline gives CDR1 MNHEY, CDR2 SVGEGT. The CDR3 consists of 13 residues. Trimming left V 2 bases short and J 5 bases short, with 10 bases between. The DNA of the CDR3 is TGTGCCAGCAGTTACCCTGCGTTGGACGAGCAGTACTTC. Residues: CASSYPALDEQYF.

This clonotype was picked up a small number of times. The chain links TRBV4-3 to TRBJ1-1, with D unclear. Germline values: CDR1 LGHNA, CDR2 YSLEER. Deletions cut 0 bases from V and 11 bases from J, with 19 bases between. This CDR3 has 15 residues. The CDR3 protein is CASSQDRFMTSEAFF. DNA of the CDR3: TGCGCCAGCAGCCAAGATAGATTTATGACCTCAGAGGCTTTCTTT.

The V call is TRBV28, the J call TRBJ2-7; D is ambiguous. Trimming removed 3 bases at V and 0 bases at J, with 12 bases between. The CDR3 spans 15 residues. Germline assignment: CDR1 MDHEN and CDR2 SYDVKM. The CDR3 nucleotides are TGTGCCAGCAGTTTTCTCGCGATAAGCTCCTACGAGCAGTACTTC. This encodes CASSFLAISSYEQYF.

Many counts were recorded for this clonotype. The V gene is TRBV15, the J gene TRBJ1-1; no reliable D call. Trimming shortened V by 0 bases and J by 4 bases, and 15 bases separated the two germline ends. CDR1 LNHNV and CDR2 YYDKDF come from the germline V gene (reference sequence). This CDR3 spans 16 amino acids. CDR3 residues: CATSRDLADLSTEAFF. CDR3 coding DNA: TGTGCCACCAGCAGAGATCTAGCGGACTTAAGCACTGAAGCTTTCTTT.

This clonotype was observed many times. The chain recombines TRBV29-1 with TRBJ1-1; D is possibly TRBD1 (5 bases). From germline, CDR1 is SQVTM and CDR2 ANQGSEA. The CDR3 loop spans 14 amino acids. V lost 4 bases and J 0 bases, leaving 12 bases between the germline ends. The CDR3 DNA sequence: TGCAGCGTTGCTCTGGACACCCTGAACACTGAAGCTTTCTTT. Translation: CSVALDTLNTEAFF.

This clonotype was observed many times. V usage is TRBV27 and J usage is TRBJ1-6, with 9 nucleotides matching TRBD1. The J segment lost 7 bases and the V segment lost 5 bases, leaving 6 bases of the junction unmatched. The CDR3 length is 15 residues. Germline values: CDR1 MNHEY, CDR2 SMNVEV (reference sequence). CDR3 DNA sequence: TGTGCCAGCAGTCCCTCCGGGACAGGGAATTCACCCCTCCACTTT. Translation: CASSPSGTGNSPLHF.

Note on this clonotype: A read error is possible here, since a much larger clone lies one base away. The V call is TRBV20-1, the J call TRBJ1-1, with TRBD1 matching 7 bases. Germline values: CDR1 DFQATT, CDR2 SNEGSKA (reference sequence). V lost 3 bases to trimming and J lost 6 bases; unmatched junction nucleotides: 10. The CDR3 is 14 amino acids. The CDR3 DNA sequence: TGCAGTGCTAGGCCAGGGGGAGGTAGCGCTGAAGCTTTCTTT. As protein: CSARPGGGSAEAFF.

This clonotype showed up just a few times. CDR3 nucleotides: TGTGCCAGCAACATCGTAGCTAACTATGGCTACACCTTC. It yields the protein CASNIVANYGYTF. The chain has TRBV12-3 or TRBV12-4 and TRBJ1-2; no clear D. The V gene lost 7 bases and the J gene lost 0 bases, with 9 bases spanning the gap. The length of the CDR3 is 13 residues.

This clonotype was seen ten or more times. The CDR3 region has the DNA TGTGCCAGCAGGAGGACAGATGGGGGCTACACCTTC. It encodes CASRRTDGGYTF. The rearrangement joins TRBV6-2 or TRBV6-3 to TRBJ1-2, with a weak D call TRBD1 (6 bases). The CDR3 totals 12 residues. Germline assignment: CDR1 MNHEY and CDR2 SVGEGT. V gave up 6 bases and J gave up 8 bases, with 13 bases separating them.

The chain uses TRBV10-3 and TRBJ1-1; 8 bases fit TRBD1. The CDR3 totals 14 residues. Trimming took 6 bases from V and 3 from J; bases not matched to a gene: 6. CDR1 and CDR2 from the germline V gene are ENHRY and SYGVKD. The CDR3 reads CAIRGDRGHTEAFF. In nucleotides, the CDR3 is TGTGCCATCAGGGGAGACAGGGGTCACACTGAAGCTTTCTTT.

The table lists this clonotype with many counts. This chain uses TRBV6-2 or TRBV6-3 with TRBJ2-7; TRBD1 or TRBD2 may be the D gene (5 bases each). Trimming removed 0 bases at V and 8 bases at J, with 8 bases between. CDR3 length: 12 residues. CDR1 is MNHEY and CDR2 is SVGEGT in the germline V gene. This CDR3 reads CASSYSGTQQYF. The CDR3 region has the DNA TGTGCCAGCAGTTACTCTGGGACGCAGCAGTACTTC.

With respect to this clonotype: A read error may produce the germline difference seen at one junction end. The chain uses TRBV28 and TRBJ1-1, with D unresolved. Germline V gene data show CDR1 as MDHEN and CDR2 as SYDVKM. The CDR3 length is 15 residues. CDR3 sequence: CTSSLSGMGNTEAFF. CDR3 sequence (DNA): TGTACCAGCAGTTTATCAGGAATGGGGAACACTGAAGCTTTCTTT.

This clonotype was observed a few times. The chain couples TRBV27 to TRBJ2-7; possibly TRBD1 or TRBD2 for D (5 bases each). V lost 1 base and J 3 bases, leaving 13 bases between the germline ends. The germline gives CDR1 MNHEY, CDR2 SMNVEV (reference sequence). The CDR3 has 15 residues. The CDR3 sequence: CASSLFEGRVYEQYF. The CDR3 nucleotides are TGTGCCAGCAGTTTATTTGAGGGGCGGGTCTACGAGCAGTACTTC.

Many counts were recorded for this clonotype. This chain joins TRBV6-1 and TRBJ1-2; 9 positions match TRBD1. The CDR3 is 12 amino acids. The germline CDR1 and CDR2 sequences are MNHNS and SASEGT. Trimming cost V 6 bases and J 6 bases; bases outside gene matches: 2. This CDR3 is CASRQGADGYTF. The CDR3 coding sequence is TGTGCCAGCAGACAGGGGGCGGATGGCTACACCTTC.

The chain recombines TRBV20-1 with TRBJ2-7; no reliable D call. This CDR3 is 13 amino acids long. Trimming took 3 bases from V and 3 from J, leaving 12 bases between them. CDR1 and CDR2 (germline): DFQATT, SNEGSKA (reference sequence). The CDR3 DNA follows: TGCAGTGCTAGGGGTCGTTGGGACTACGAGCAGTACTTC. The encoded protein is CSARGRWDYEQYF.